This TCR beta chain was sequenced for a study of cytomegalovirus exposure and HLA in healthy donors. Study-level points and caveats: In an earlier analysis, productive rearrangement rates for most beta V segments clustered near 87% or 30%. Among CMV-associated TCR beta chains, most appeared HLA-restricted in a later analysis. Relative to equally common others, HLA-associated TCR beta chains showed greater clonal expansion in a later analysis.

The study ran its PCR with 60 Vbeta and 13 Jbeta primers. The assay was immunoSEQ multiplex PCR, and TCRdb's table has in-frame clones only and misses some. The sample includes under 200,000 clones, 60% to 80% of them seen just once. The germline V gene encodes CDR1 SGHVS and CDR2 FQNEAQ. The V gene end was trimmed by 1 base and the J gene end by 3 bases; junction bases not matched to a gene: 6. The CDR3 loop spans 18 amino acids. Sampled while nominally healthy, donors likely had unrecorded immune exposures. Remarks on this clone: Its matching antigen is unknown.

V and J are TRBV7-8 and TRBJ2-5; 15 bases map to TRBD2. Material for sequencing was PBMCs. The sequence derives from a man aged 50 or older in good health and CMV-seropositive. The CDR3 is CASSLGSRTSGGEETQYF. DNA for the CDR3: TGTGCCAGCAGCTTAGGGAGTAGGACTAGCGGGGGGGAAGAGACCCAGTACTTC.